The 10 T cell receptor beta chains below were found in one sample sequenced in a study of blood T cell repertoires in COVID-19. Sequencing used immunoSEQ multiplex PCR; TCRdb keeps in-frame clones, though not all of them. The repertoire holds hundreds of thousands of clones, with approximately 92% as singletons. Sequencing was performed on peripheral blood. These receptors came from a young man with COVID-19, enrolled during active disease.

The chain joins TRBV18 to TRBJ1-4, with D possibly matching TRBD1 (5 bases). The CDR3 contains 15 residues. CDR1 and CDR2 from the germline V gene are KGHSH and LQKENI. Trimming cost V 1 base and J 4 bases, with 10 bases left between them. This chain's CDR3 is CASSPQQALNEKLFF. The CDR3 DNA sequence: TGTGCCAGCTCACCACAACAGGCCCTTAATGAAAAACTGTTTTTT.

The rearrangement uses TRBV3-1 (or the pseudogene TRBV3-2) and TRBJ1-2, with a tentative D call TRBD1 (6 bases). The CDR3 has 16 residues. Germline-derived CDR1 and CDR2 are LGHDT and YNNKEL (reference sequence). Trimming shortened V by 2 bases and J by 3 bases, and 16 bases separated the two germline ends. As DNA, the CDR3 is TGTGCCAGCAGCCAAAGCGGACAGACCTTATACTATGGCTACACCTTC. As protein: CASSQSGQTLYYGYTF.

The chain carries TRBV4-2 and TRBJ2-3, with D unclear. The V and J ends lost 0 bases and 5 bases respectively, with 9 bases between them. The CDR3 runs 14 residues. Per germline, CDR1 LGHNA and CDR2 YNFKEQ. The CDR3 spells CASSQEQTGDTQYF. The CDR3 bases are TGTGCCAGCAGCCAAGAACAGACCGGAGATACGCAGTATTTT.

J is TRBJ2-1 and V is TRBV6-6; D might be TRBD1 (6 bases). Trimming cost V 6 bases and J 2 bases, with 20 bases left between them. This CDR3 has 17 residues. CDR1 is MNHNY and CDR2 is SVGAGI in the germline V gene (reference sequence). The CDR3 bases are TGTGCCAGCAGCCGACATACAGGGCAAGCGCCCTACAATGAGCAGTTCTTC. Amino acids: CASSRHTGQAPYNEQFF.

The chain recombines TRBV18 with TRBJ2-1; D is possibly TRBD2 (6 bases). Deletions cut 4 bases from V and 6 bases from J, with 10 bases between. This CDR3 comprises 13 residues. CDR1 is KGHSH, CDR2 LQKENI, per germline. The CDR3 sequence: CASSQGTLNEQFF. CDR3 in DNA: TGTGCCAGCTCACAAGGGACTCTCAATGAGCAGTTCTTC. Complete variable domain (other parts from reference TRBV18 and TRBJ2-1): NAGVMQNPRHLVRRRGQEARLRCSPMKGHSHVYWYRQLPEEGLKFMVYLQKENIIDESGMPKERFSAEFPKEGPSILRIQQVVRGDSAAYFCASSQGTLNEQFFGPGTRLTVL.

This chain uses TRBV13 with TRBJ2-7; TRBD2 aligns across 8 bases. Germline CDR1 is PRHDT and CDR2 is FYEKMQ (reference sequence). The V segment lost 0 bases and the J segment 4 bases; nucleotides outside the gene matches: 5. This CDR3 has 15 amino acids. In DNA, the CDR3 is TGTGCCAGCAGCTTAGGCGGACTAGCCGGATACGAGCAGTACTTC. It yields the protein CASSLGGLAGYEQYF.

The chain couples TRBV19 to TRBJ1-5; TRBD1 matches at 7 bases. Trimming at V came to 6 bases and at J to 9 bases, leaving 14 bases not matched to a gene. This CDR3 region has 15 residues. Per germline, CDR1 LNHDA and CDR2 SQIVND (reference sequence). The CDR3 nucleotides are TGTGCCAGTAGCCCAGAAGACAGGGCGACCGCGCCCCAGCATTTT. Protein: CASSPEDRATAPQHF.

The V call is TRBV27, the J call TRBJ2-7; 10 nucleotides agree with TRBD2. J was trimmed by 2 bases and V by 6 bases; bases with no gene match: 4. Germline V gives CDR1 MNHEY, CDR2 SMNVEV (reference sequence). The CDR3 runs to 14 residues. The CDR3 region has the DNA TGTGCCAGCAGCTCTAGCGGGGGAACCTACGAGCAGTACTTC. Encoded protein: CASSSSGGTYEQYF.

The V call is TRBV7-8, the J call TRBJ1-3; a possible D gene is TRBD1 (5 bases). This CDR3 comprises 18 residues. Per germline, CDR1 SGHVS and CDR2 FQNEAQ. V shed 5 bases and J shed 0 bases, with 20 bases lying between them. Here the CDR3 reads CASSALFLGGSSGNTIYF. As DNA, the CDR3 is TGTGCCAGCAGCGCACTTTTCTTGGGGGGAAGCTCTGGAAACACCATATATTTT.

CDR3 bases: TGTGCCAGCTCACCCTCCGGGGAAAAACTGTTTTTT. The encoded protein is CASSPSGEKLFF. The chain uses TRBV18 and TRBJ1-4; D gene ambiguous. Germline V lookup: CDR1 KGHSH, CDR2 LQKENI. Deletions cut 3 bases from V and 8 bases from J, with 7 bases between. The CDR3 has 12 amino acids.